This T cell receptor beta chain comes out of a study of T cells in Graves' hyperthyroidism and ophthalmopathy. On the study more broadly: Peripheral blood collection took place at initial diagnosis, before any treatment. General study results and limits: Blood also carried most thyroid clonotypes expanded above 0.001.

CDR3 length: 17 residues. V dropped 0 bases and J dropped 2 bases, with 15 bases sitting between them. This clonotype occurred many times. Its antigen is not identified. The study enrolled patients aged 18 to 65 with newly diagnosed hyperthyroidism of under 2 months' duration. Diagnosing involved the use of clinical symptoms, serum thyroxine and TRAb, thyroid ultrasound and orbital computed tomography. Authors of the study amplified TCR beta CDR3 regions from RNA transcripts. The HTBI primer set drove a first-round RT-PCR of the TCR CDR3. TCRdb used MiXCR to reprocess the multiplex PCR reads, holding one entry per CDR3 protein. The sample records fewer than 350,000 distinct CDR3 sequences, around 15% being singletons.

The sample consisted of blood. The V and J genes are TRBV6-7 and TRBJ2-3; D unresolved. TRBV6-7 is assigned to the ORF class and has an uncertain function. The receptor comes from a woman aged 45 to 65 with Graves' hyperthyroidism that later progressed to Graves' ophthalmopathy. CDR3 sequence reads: CASSYSSRPWSTDTQYF. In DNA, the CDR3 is TGTGCCAGCAGTTACTCGAGTCGGCCTTGGTCCACAGATACGCAGTATTTT.